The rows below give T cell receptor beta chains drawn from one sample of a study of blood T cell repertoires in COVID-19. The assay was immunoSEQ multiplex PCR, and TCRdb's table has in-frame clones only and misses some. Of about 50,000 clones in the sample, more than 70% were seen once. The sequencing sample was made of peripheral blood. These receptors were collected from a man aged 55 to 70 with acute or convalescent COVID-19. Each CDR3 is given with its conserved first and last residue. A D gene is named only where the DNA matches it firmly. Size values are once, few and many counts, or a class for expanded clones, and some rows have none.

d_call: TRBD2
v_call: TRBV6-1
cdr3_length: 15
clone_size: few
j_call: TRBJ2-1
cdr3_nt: TGTGCCAGCAGCAGACTAGCGGGAGCCCGCAATGAGCAGTTCTTC
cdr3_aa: CASSRLAGARNEQFF

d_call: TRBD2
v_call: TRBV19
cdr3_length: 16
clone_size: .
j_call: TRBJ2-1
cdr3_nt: TGTGCCAGTAGTATGGTGTCTAGCGGGAGGTTGGGTGAGCAGTTCTTC
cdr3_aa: CASSMVSSGRLGEQFF

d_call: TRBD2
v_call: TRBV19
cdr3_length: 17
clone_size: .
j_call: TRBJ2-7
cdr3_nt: TGTGCCAGTAGTCCAGTATTCGGGACTAGCGGGATCTACGAGCAGTACTTC
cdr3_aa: CASSPVFGTSGIYEQYF

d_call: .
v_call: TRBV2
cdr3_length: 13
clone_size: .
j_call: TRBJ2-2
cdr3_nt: TGTGCCAGCAGCACCTGGAGGACCGGGGAGCTGTTTTTT
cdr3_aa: CASSTWRTGELFF

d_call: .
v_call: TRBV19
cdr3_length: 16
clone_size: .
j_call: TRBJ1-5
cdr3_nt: TGTGCCAGTAGTATAGTTGGGACATCTCTCAATCAGCCCCAGCATTTT
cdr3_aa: CASSIVGTSLNQPQHF

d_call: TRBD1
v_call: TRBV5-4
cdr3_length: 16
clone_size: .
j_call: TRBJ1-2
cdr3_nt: TGTGCCAGCAGCATTGGGACAGGGGGCCTACTGTATGGCTACACCTTC
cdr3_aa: CASSIGTGGLLYGYTF

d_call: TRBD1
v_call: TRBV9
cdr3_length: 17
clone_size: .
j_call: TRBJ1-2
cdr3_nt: TGTGCCAGCAGCGTGCGGGACAGGGTTGCCACGTTCTATGGCTACACCTTC
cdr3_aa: CASSVRDRVATFYGYTF

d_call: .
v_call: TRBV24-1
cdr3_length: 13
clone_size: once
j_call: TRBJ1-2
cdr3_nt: TGTGCCACCAGTCTCCCAGGGGACTATGGCTACACCTTC
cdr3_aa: CATSLPGDYGYTF

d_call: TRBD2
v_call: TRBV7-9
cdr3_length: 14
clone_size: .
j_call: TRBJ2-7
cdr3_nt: TGTGCCAGCAGCCTTACTAGCGGCTCCTACGAGCAGTACTTC
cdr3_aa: CASSLTSGSYEQYF

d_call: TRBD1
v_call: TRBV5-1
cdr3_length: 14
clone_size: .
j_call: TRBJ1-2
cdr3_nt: TGCGCCAGCTCACGGACAGGGGACGGCTATGGCTACACCTTC
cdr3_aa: CASSRTGDGYGYTF

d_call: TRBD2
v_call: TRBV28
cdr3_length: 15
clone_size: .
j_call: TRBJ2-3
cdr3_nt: TGTGCCACCGAGGTGGGGACTACCTTGCTCGGTACGCAGTATTTT
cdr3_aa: CATEVGTTLLGTQYF

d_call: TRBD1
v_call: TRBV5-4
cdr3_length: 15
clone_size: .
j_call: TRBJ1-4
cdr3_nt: TGTGCCAGCAGCTTGGGGGTCAGGGGGCCTGAAAAACTGTTTTTT
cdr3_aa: CASSLGVRGPEKLFF

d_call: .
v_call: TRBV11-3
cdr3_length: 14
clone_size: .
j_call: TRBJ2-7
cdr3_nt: TGTGCCAGCAGCTTCGCGGGGAACTCCTACGAGCAGTACTTC
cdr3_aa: CASSFAGNSYEQYF